This TCR beta chain was profiled in a study of blood T cells in healthy people across ages (dated by TCRdb to 2014 to 2015). About the study as a whole: In model experiments, template switching captured about one uniquely barcoded TCR beta cDNA molecule for every two T cells. To track age-related changes in TCR beta repertoire diversity, the study relied on deep sequencing normalized with unique cDNA molecular identifiers. Four age groups were formed from the donors: young (average roughly 15 years), middle-aged (approximately 41), aged (62) and long-lived (more than 75). To avoid experimental bias, donors of different ages were spread randomly across the sequencing lanes. The study analyzed two additional independent replicas of 1 million unique cDNA reads from the same blood draw for two donors, one aged 18 to 30 and one aged 80 or older. The research as a whole found: Observed TCR beta diversity correlated strongly with the percentage of naive T cells measured by flow cytometry. Bulk unsorted PBMC profiling prevented conclusive comparison of naive and antigen-experienced compartments. Because the CMV infection status of the donors was unknown, age-related changes in expanded clonotypes may potentially have been confounded. Compared with the aged group, more naive CD4+ T cells, fewer expanded clones and increased TCR diversity were shown by the long-lived group, suggesting age selection. Total diversity estimates from one million sequenced T cells were considered lower bounds and underestimates. Observed TCR beta diversity per million T cells fell roughly linearly with age, and a significant reduction was already apparent by age approximately 40.

This clonotype was observed many times. It lacks a known antigen. Base-call qualities are not available, and no considerably larger clone is one nucleotide away. The library was made by 5' RACE. Data came from an Illumina HiSeq 2500. A second PCR of roughly 7 to 11 cycles was performed with a sample-barcoded 5' primer and a J-beta primer mix. Each TCR beta cDNA molecule received a unique molecular identifier from a template-switch 5' adaptor carrying 12 random nucleotides. At least 2.5 million CDR3-containing paired-end reads were obtained from each sample. First-strand cDNA synthesis was performed from all RNA using the Mint cDNA synthesis kit, with priming by a TRBC-specific oligonucleotide. All cDNA was treated with uracil-DNA glycosylase and then went through a first 18-cycle PCR with the universal primers M1SS and BC2_uni_R. The authors' pipeline ran thus. For normalization, 1 million high-quality reads were randomly selected from each sample, with every read carrying a distinct molecular identifier. Reads sharing molecular identifiers were discarded rather than binned into consensus sequences. CDR3 identification, clonotype clustering and error correction used MiTCR with a Q25 quality threshold and the strictest error-elimination algorithm. A nonparametric unseen species model using Euler transformation provided a lower-bound estimate of total TCR beta diversity. Clones were called with MiXCR by TCRdb after fastp trimmed the public reads at Q25, and only in-frame beta chains were retained. Every distinct CDR3 protein forms one entry, paired with its most common genes and DNA. The V and J calls and clone size are TCRdb's, not the authors'. The sample yields approximately 1,000,000 distinct CDR3 sequences; less than 45% were counted once. The ten top clones hold roughly 14% of the sample.

The roughly 42 donors, aged about 6 to 95 years, were systemically healthy Caucasian individuals from Russia. Each donor gave ten milliliters of peripheral blood, collected into EDTA-treated Vacutainer tubes. Ficoll-Paque density-gradient centrifugation was used to isolate PBMCs, with at least 6.5 million per sample. Total RNA, at least 5 micrograms per sample, was extracted from PBMCs with Trizol reagent. The percentages of naive CD45RAhigh/CD27high T cells were determined by flow cytometry on a PBMC aliquot from every donor. Sequenced: blood. This TCR came from a man younger than 35 in good health.

The CDR3 region reads CSARENSLYQETQYF. The nucleotide sequence reads as follows: TGCAGTGCTAGAGAAAATAGTTTGTACCAAGAGACCCAGTACTTC. The chain employs TRBV20-1 and TRBJ2-5; no D segment can be confidently identified. The CDR3 goes from the cysteine to the phenylalanine over 15 residues. The retained sequence is limited to the CDR3, 45 bases, with the frame set at the first base. V lost 0 bases and J lost 0 bases; the stretch between them is 11 bases long. The germline V gene (reference sequence) yields DFQATT for CDR1 and SNEGSKA for CDR2.